Each of the 19 T cell receptor beta chains below was sequenced from the same sample in a study of graft-versus-host responses after intestinal transplantation. Generated by immunoSEQ multiplex PCR, the TCRdb table keeps only in-frame clones and is missing some. The sample contains about 15,000 clones, 70% to 75% of which appear only once. Investigators treated the graft tissue so that it released intraepithelial and lamina propria lymphocytes. The material was ileum tissue, obtained 14 days after transplant. These receptors came from a human patient who received an intestinal transplant, so some T cells may come from the graft donor.

The chain carries TRBV29-1 and TRBJ2-5; D not certain. Germline values: CDR1 SQVTM, CDR2 ANQGSEA. V was trimmed by 7 bases and J by 5 bases, leaving 14 bases between them. The CDR3 loop spans 12 amino acids. The chain's CDR3 is CSARKTGETQYF. CDR3 DNA: TGCAGCGCCCGGAAAACCGGGGAGACCCAGTACTTC.

The chain couples TRBV2 to TRBJ1-2; D is perhaps TRBD1 (6 bases). The CDR3 covers 13 residues. V lost 1 base and J 9 bases, leaving 12 bases between the germline ends. Germline lookup yields CDR1 SNHLY and CDR2 FYNNEI. The CDR3 spells CASSEVLGDSYTF. The CDR3 DNA is TGTGCCAGCAGTGAAGTTTTGGGGGACAGCTACACCTTC.

The chain has TRBV9 and TRBJ2-2; 9 bases match TRBD1. CDR3 length: 15 residues. V trimming: 3 bases; J trimming: 6 bases; junction bases outside the gene matches: 6. CDR1 and CDR2 from the germline V gene are SGDLS and YYNGEE. The CDR3 DNA is TGTGCCAGCAGCGAGACAGGGGGTTCAGCCGGGGAGCTGTTTTTT. This translates into CASSETGGSAGELFF.

This clone has a handful of counts. The chain has TRBV2 and TRBJ2-3; D possibly corresponds to TRBD2 (6 bases). The CDR3 loop spans 15 amino acids. CDR1 and CDR2 from the germline V gene are SNHLY and FYNNEI. The ends were cut back, 3 bases at V and 0 bases at J, with 10 bases in the middle. The chain's CDR3 is CASSELGGSTDTQYF. In nucleotides, the CDR3 is TGTGCCAGCAGTGAGTTGGGGGGTAGCACAGATACGCAGTATTTT. The complete variable domain, with remaining parts taken from reference TRBV2 and TRBJ2-3, reads EPEVTQTPSHQVTQMGQEVILRCVPISNHLYFYWYRQILGQKVEFLVSFYNNEISEKSEIFDDQFSVERPDGSNFTLKIRSTKLEDSAMYFCASSELGGSTDTQYFGPGTRLTVL.

The chain employs TRBV7-3 and TRBJ1-1; D is perhaps TRBD1 (5 bases). Trimming cost V 2 bases and J 1 base, with 8 bases left between them. The CDR3 is 14 residues long. Germline lookup yields CDR1 SGHTA and CDR2 FQGTGA. CDR3 DNA sequence: TGTGCCAGCAGCTTAGTGGGGGGGAACACTGAAGCTTTCTTT. Its protein is CASSLVGGNTEAFF.

This clone was observed once. J is TRBJ1-4 and V is TRBV10-3; 8 nucleotides line up with TRBD1. V lost 0 bases to trimming and J lost 14 bases; unmatched junction nucleotides: 26. Germline CDR1 and CDR2: ENHRY and SYGVKD. This CDR3 has 20 amino acids. The CDR3 protein is CAISESHTVMTGALMKRLFF. CDR3 coding DNA: TGTGCCATCAGTGAGTCCCATACCGTAATGACAGGGGCGTTAATGAAACGTCTGTTTTTT.

This clone came up once. V and J are TRBV30 and TRBJ2-1; 9 nucleotides align to TRBD1. The germline CDR1 and CDR2 sequences are GTSNPN and SVGIG (reference sequence). CDR3 length equals 15 residues. V trimming: 3 bases; J trimming: 5 bases; junction bases outside the gene matches: 8. The CDR3, as DNA: TGTGCCTGGAGCCTGGGACAGGGAAAAGACAATGAGCAGTTCTTC. It specifies CAWSLGQGKDNEQFF.

This clone was seen a few times. The chain links TRBV28 to TRBJ2-2, with D perhaps given as TRBD1 or TRBD2 (5 bases each). The ends were cut back, 4 bases at V and 0 bases at J, with 15 bases in the middle. CDR1 is MDHEN, CDR2 SYDVKM, per germline. The CDR3 extends over 17 amino acids. The DNA of the CDR3 is TGTGCCAGCAGTTCCCCGGGGCAGGGCCCGAACACCGGGGAGCTGTTTTTT. Residues: CASSSPGQGPNTGELFF.

The chain uses TRBV30 and TRBJ2-1, with 7 nucleotides matching TRBD1. The CDR3 extends over 15 amino acids. The germline CDR1 and CDR2 sequences are GTSNPN and SVGIG (reference sequence). With 1 base clipped from V and 8 bases from J, the junction kept 11 bases outside the gene matches. DNA of the CDR3: TGTGCCTGGAGTGGCCCGAAGGGGGCATTCGATGAGCAGTTCTTC. This codes for CAWSGPKGAFDEQFF.

There are a few counts of this clone. This chain connects TRBV7-7 to TRBJ2-2; 9 bases are shared with TRBD2. V lost 3 bases and J lost 3; bases outside the gene matches: 5. The CDR3 runs to 16 residues. The germline V gene has CDR1 SSHAT and CDR2 FNYEAQ (reference sequence). The CDR3 DNA reads TGTGCCAGCAGCTTGGGGACTAGCCGCGACACCGGGGAGCTGTTTTTT. Translated, it gives CASSLGTSRDTGELFF.

V and J are TRBV6-5 and TRBJ2-4, with D possibly TRBD1 on 6 matching bases. V gave up 6 bases and J gave up 0 bases, with 12 bases separating them. Looked up from germline, CDR1 is MNHEY and CDR2 is SVGAGI. The CDR3 is made up of 15 amino acids. For the CDR3, the DNA is TGTGCCAGCAGCCGGACAGCGCTAGCCAAAAACATTCAGTACTTC. Translating gives CASSRTALAKNIQYF.

V and J are TRBV30 and TRBJ1-1; weak D call: TRBD1 (5 bases). Trimming took 0 bases from V and 3 from J, leaving 8 bases between them. This CDR3 has 13 amino acids. Germline assignment: CDR1 GTSNPN and CDR2 SVGIG (reference sequence). Here the CDR3 reads CAWSVQGYTEAFF. As DNA, the CDR3 is TGTGCCTGGAGTGTTCAGGGTTACACTGAAGCTTTCTTT. Using reference TRBV30 and TRBJ1-1 for the parts outside the CDR3, the full variable domain is SQTIHQWPATLVQPVGSPLSLECTVEGTSNPNLYWYRQAAGRGLQLLFYSVGIGQISSEVPQNLSASRPQDRQFILSSKKLLLSDSGFYLCAWSVQGYTEAFFGQGTRLTVV.

V and J are TRBV19 and TRBJ1-1; TRBD1 matches 10 bases. Germline V CDR1 and CDR2: LNHDA, SQIVND (reference sequence). There are 16 residues in the CDR3. The trim removed 4 bases at V and 4 bases at J, leaving 9 bases unmatched. Here the CDR3 DNA reads TGTGCCAGTAGTACCTTACCGGGACAGGGGATCACTGAAGCTTTCTTT. Its protein is CASSTLPGQGITEAFF.

This rearrangement joins TRBV9 to TRBJ2-3; TRBD2 matches at 8 bases. Germline trimming cut 4 bases from V and 2 bases from J; bases unmatched to any gene: 6. CDR1 is SGDLS, CDR2 YYNGEE, per germline. The CDR3 extends over 15 amino acids. CDR3 sequence reads: CASSLSGSVTDTQYF. CDR3 DNA: TGTGCCAGCAGCCTAAGCGGGAGCGTCACAGATACGCAGTATTTT.

To note about this clone: An end of the junction differs from the germline gene, which may be a read error. V is TRBV11-3 and J is TRBJ2-7, with D perhaps assigned TRBD1 or TRBD2 (5 bases each). CDR1 is SGHNT and CDR2 is YENEEA in the germline V gene. The CDR3 consists of 17 residues. CDR3: CASSPRPGTPGSHEQYF. In nucleotides, the CDR3 is TGTGCCAGCAGCCCGAGACCCGGGACGCCGGGCTCCCACGAGCAGTACTTC. Filled out from reference TRBV11-3 and TRBJ2-7, the complete variable domain reads EAGVVQSPRYKIIEKKQPVAFWCNPISGHNTLYWYLQNLGQGPELLIRYENEEAVDDSQLPKDRFSAERLKGVDSTLKIQPAELGDSAVYLCASSPRPGTPGSHEQYFGPGTRLTVT.

This chain connects TRBV6-5 to TRBJ1-2; D not resolved. The CDR3 has 14 residues. Germline-derived CDR1 and CDR2 are MNHEY and SVGAGI. Trimming removed 5 bases from V and 0 bases from J, with 10 bases in between. The CDR3 here is CASSTGPANYGYTF. As DNA, the CDR3 is TGTGCCAGCAGTACCGGGCCGGCTAACTATGGCTACACCTTC.

The chain carries TRBV6-1 and TRBJ1-2, with D tentatively TRBD1 (6 bases). Deletions cut 6 bases from V and 3 bases from J, with 14 bases between. Germline CDR1 reads MNHNS; CDR2 reads SASEGT. The CDR3 loop spans 14 amino acids. The CDR3 region is CASSLQGRDYGYTF. The CDR3 DNA sequence: TGTGCCAGCAGCCTACAGGGCCGCGACTATGGCTACACCTTC.

The CDR3 DNA is TGTGCCAGCTCACCACGAGACGGGGAGCAGTTCTTC. It yields the protein CASSPRDGEQFF. This chain joins TRBV18 and TRBJ2-1; D remains ambiguous. The CDR3 has 12 residues. Germline CDR1 reads KGHSH; CDR2 reads LQKENI. Trimming pared 1 base from V and 10 bases from J, leaving 8 bases between. The full variable domain, completed using reference TRBV18 and TRBJ2-1, is NAGVMQNPRHLVRRRGQEARLRCSPMKGHSHVYWYRQLPEEGLKFMVYLQKENIIDESGMPKERFSAEFPKEGPSILRIQQVVRGDSAAYFCASSPRDGEQFFGPGTRLTVL.

The J gene is TRBJ2-7, the V gene TRBV5-1; no firm D call. The CDR3 consists of 14 residues. Germline lookup yields CDR1 SGHRS and CDR2 YFSETQ. V shed 2 bases and J shed 5 bases, with 14 bases lying between them. The CDR3 nucleotides read TGCGCCAGCAGCTTCGAAGAAGAGGACGACGAGCAGTACTTC. This gives the protein CASSFEEEDDEQYF.